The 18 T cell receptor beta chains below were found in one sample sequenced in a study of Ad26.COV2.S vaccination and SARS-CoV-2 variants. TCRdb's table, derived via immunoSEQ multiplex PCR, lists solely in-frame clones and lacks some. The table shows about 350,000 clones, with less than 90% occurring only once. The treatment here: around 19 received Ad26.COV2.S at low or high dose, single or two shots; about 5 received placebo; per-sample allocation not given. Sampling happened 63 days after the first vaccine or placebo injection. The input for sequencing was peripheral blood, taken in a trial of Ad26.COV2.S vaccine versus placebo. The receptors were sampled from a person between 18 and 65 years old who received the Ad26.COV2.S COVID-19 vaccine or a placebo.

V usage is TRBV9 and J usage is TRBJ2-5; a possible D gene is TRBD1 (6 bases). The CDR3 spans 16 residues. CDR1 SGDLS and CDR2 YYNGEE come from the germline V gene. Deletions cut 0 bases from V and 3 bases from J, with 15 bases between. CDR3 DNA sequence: TGTGCCAGCAGCGTAGGGGAGTCACAGGGAAAAGAGACCCAGTACTTC. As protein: CASSVGESQGKETQYF.

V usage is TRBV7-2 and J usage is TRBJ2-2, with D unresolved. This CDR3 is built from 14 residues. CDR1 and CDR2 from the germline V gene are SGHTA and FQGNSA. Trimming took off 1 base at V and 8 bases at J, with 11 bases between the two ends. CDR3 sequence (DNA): TGTGCCAGCAGCTTAGTGTGGGTTGTGGGGGAGCTGTTTTTT. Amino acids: CASSLVWVVGELFF.

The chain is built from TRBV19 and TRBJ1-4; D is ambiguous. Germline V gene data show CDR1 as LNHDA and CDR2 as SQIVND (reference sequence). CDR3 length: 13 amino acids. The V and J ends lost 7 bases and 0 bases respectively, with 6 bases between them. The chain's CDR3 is CASTGPTNEKLFF. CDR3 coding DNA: TGTGCCAGTACTGGGCCAACTAATGAAAAACTGTTTTTT.

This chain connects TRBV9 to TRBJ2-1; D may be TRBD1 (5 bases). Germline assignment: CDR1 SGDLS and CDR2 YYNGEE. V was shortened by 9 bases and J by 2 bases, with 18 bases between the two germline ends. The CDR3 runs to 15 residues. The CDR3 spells CATGPKGDTYNEQFF. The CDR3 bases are TGTGCCACCGGACCGAAAGGGGATACCTACAATGAGCAGTTCTTC. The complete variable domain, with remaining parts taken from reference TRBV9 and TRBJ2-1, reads DSGVTQTPKHLITATGQRVTLRCSPRSGDLSVYWYQQSLDQGLQFLIQYYNGEERAKGNILERFSAQQFPDLHSELNLSSLELGDSALYFCATGPKGDTYNEQFFGPGTRLTVL.

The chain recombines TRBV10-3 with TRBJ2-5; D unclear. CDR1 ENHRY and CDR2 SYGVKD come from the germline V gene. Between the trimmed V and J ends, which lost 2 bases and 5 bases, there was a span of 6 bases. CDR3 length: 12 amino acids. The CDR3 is CAISEGLETQYF. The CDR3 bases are TGTGCCATCAGTGAGGGCCTGGAGACCCAGTACTTC.

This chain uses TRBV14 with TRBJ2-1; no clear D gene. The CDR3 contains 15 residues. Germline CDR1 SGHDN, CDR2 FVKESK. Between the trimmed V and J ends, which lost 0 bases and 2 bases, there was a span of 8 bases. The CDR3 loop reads CASSQESRPYNEQFF. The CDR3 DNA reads TGTGCCAGCAGCCAAGAGAGCAGGCCCTACAATGAGCAGTTCTTC.

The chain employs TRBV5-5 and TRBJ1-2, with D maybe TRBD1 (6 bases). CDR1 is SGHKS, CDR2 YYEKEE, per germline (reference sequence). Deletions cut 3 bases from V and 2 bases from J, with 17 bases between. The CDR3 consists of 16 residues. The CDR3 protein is CASSSSTGLENYGYTF. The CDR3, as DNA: TGTGCCAGCAGCTCCTCAACAGGGCTTGAAAACTATGGCTACACCTTC.

CDR3 residues: CASSVATGTSGLYEQYF. Here the CDR3 DNA reads TGTGCCAGCAGTGTAGCGACCGGGACTAGCGGACTCTACGAGCAGTACTTC. The chain links TRBV6-1 to TRBJ2-7; TRBD2 agrees at 11 bases. The germline CDR1 and CDR2 sequences are MNHNS and SASEGT. The CDR3 extends over 17 amino acids. J was trimmed by 3 bases and V by 4 bases; bases with no gene match: 11.

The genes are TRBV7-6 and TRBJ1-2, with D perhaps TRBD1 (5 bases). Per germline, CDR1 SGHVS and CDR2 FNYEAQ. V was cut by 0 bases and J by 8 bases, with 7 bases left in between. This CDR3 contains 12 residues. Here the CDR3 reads CASSLAGDGYTF. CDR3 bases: TGTGCCAGCAGCTTAGCCGGGGACGGCTACACCTTC.

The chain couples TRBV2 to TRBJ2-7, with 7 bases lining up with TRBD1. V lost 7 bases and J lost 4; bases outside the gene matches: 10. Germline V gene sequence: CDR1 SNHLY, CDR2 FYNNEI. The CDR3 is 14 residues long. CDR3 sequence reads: CASITGTVLYEQYF. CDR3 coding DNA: TGTGCCAGCATTACCGGGACAGTACTTTACGAGCAGTACTTC. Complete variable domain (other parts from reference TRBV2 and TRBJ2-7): EPEVTQTPSHQVTQMGQEVILRCVPISNHLYFYWYRQILGQKVEFLVSFYNNEISEKSEIFDDQFSVERPDGSNFTLKIRSTKLEDSAMYFCASITGTVLYEQYFGPGTRLTVT.

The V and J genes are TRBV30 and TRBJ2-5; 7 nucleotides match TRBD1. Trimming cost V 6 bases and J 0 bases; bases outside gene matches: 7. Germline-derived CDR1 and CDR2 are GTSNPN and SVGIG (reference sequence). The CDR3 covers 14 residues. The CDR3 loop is CACTPDRDQETQYF. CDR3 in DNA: TGTGCCTGCACTCCAGACAGGGACCAAGAGACCCAGTACTTC.

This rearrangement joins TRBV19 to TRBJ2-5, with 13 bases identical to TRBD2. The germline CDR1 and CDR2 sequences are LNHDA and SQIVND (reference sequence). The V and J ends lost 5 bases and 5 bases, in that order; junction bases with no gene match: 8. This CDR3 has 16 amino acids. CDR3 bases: TGTGCCAGTAGTCCAGTACTAGCGGGGGGGAGGGAGACCCAGTACTTC. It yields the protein CASSPVLAGGRETQYF.

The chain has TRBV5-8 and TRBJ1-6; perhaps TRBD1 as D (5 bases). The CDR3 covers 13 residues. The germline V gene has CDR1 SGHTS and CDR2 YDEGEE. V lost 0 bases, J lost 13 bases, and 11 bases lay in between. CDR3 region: CASSLDSGRPLHF. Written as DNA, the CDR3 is TGTGCCAGCAGCTTGGATTCAGGGAGGCCCCTCCACTTT.

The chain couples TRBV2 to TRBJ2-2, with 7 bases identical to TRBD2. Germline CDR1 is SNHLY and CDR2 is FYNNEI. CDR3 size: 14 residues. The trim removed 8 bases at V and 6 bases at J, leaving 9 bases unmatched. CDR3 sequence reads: CASAGGRAAGELFF. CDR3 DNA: TGTGCCAGCGCTGGAGGGAGGGCCGCCGGGGAGCTGTTTTTT.

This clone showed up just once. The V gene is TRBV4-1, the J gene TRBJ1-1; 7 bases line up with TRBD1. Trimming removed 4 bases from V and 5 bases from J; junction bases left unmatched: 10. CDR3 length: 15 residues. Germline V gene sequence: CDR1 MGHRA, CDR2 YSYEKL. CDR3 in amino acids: CASSRGTGAWTEAFF. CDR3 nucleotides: TGCGCCAGCAGCCGTGGTACAGGGGCGTGGACTGAAGCTTTCTTT.

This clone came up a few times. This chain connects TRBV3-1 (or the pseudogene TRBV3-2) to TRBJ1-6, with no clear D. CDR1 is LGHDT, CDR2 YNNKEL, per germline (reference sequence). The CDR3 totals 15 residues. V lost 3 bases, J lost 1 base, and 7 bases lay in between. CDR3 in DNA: TGTGCCAGCAGCCATCGGGGTTCCTATAATTCACCCCTCCACTTT. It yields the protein CASSHRGSYNSPLHF.

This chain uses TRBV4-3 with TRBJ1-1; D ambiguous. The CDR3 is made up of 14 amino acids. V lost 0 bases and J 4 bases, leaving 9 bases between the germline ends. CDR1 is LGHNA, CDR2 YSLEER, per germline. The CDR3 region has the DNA TGCGCCAGCAGCCAAGAAGGCTGGGGCACTGAAGCTTTCTTT. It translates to CASSQEGWGTEAFF.

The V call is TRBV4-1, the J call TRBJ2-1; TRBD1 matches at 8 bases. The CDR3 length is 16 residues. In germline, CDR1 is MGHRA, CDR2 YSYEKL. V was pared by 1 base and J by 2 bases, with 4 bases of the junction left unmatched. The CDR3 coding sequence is TGCGCCAGCAGCCAAGCCGGGGGACAGGCCTACAATGAGCAGTTCTTC. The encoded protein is CASSQAGGQAYNEQFF.